These 2 T cell receptor beta chains were all obtained from the same sample, sequenced in a study of blood T cell repertoires in COVID-19. The data were produced by immunoSEQ multiplex PCR, yet TCRdb's version contains in-frame clones alone and is incomplete. The repertoire holds about 140,000 clones, more than 80% seen once, with approximately 11% in the top ten. The sequenced sample was peripheral blood. All receptors come from a woman older than 75 with acute or convalescent COVID-19.

The chain combines TRBV3-1 (or the pseudogene TRBV3-2) with TRBJ2-5, with 9 bases lining up with TRBD2. This CDR3 spans 15 amino acids. Germline V lookup: CDR1 LGHDT, CDR2 YNNKEL (reference sequence). Germline trimming cut 7 bases from V and 0 bases from J; bases unmatched to any gene: 6. The chain's CDR3 is CASTVLAGYQETQYF. The CDR3 DNA reads TGTGCCAGCACGGTCCTAGCGGGGTACCAAGAGACCCAGTACTTC.

The rearrangement uses TRBV7-9 and TRBJ1-1; TRBD1 might be the D (5 bases). Germline V gene lookup returns CDR1 SEHNR and CDR2 FQNEAQ (reference sequence). This CDR3 spans 14 amino acids. Trimming pared 3 bases from V and 2 bases from J, leaving 10 bases between. The chain's CDR3 is CASSFGTDNTEAFF. The DNA for the CDR3 is TGTGCCAGCAGCTTTGGGACTGATAACACTGAAGCTTTCTTT.